The present T cell receptor (beta chain) was sequenced within a study of blood T cell repertoires in COVID-19. At the level of the study: Some COVID-19 samples were acute and others convalescent; all came from the United States, Italy and Spain. Sources were T cells, B-cell-depleted T cells, or PBMCs; the material itself was cDNA or gDNA.

Original methodology: It was from reference gene primer amplification that nucleated cell counts were estimated. The method was immunoSEQ multiplex PCR; TCRdb's version includes in-frame clones alone and lacks a portion of them. D and trimming come from the DNA, and the V and J calls and clone size come from that table. Of under 150,000 clones listed, roughly 80% are singletons. CDR3 length: 14 amino acids. Germline V gives CDR1 SGHTA, CDR2 FQGNSA. V was clipped by 3 bases and J by 8 bases, with 13 bases between them. This clone was seen once. The sequenced sample consisted of peripheral blood. The V gene is TRBV7-2, the J gene TRBJ1-4, with D possibly matching TRBD1 (5 bases). The sequence came from a human donor in a cohort sampled during active COVID-19. Written as DNA, the CDR3 is TGTGCCAGCAGCTTCCAGGGAAGTGGCGAAAAACTGTTTTTT. It yields the protein CASSFQGSGEKLFF.